This T cell receptor beta chain was obtained from a study of beta chain features in type 1 diabetes. Study background: Patients looked much like healthy donors when it came to age, gender and cell yields. Regarding the study as a whole: Within each of all four CD4+ subsets, Type 1 diabetes patients had TCRB CDR3s that were moderately but significantly shorter.

CDR1 SGHRS and CDR2 YFSETQ come from the germline V gene. The V and J ends lost 3 bases and 4 bases respectively, with 14 bases between them. The CDR3 length is 15 residues. Staining for CD45RO/CCR7/CD25/CD127/CD95/CD27 allowed sorting of CD4+ naive, central memory, regulatory and stem cell-like memory cells. Over 95% purity was reached by all sorted populations. Every bit of the isolated RNA underwent reverse transcription, so sequencing read expressed TCRB transcripts. Data came from immunoSEQ multiplex PCR; TCRdb stores just in-frame clones and leaves some out. The sample includes around 14,000 clones, over 55% seen only once; the top ten take around 0.55%. This clone was detected a few times. Its target is unknown.

V and J are TRBV5-1 and TRBJ1-5; D gene ambiguous. Sequencing input: stem cell memory CD4+ T cells from blood. This TCR derives from a woman aged 18-29 years with type 1 diabetes. The CDR3: CASSSGEGTNQPQHF. CDR3 sequence (DNA): TGCGCCAGCAGCTCCGGGGAGGGAACGAATCAGCCCCAGCATTTT.